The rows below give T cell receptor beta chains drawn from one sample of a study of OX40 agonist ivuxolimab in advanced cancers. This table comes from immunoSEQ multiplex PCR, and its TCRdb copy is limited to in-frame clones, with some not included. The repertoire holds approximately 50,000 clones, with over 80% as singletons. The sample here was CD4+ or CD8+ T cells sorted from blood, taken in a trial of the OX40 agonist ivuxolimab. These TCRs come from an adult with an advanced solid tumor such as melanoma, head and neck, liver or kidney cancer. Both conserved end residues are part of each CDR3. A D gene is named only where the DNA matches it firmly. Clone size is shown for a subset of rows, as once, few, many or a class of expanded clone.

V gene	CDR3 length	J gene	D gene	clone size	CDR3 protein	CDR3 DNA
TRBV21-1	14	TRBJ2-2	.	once	CASRLGTSCGELFF	TGTGCCAGCAGATTAGGGACTAGCTGCGGGGAGCTGTTTTTT
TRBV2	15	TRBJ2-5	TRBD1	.	CASREPGTVQETQYF	TGTGCCAGCAGGGAACCTGGGACAGTCCAAGAGACCCAGTACTTC
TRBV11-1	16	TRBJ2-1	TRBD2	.	CASSPQAGTSYNEQFF	TGTGCCAGCAGCCCCCAAGCGGGGACTTCCTACAATGAGCAGTTCTTC
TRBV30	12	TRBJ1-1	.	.	CAGRGVRAEAFF	TGTGCCGGCCGGGGGGTTAGAGCTGAAGCTTTCTTT
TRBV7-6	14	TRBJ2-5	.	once	CASSLAVGGETQYF	TGTGCCAGCAGCTTAGCCGTGGGTGGAGAGACCCAGTACTTC
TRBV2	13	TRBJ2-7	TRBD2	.	CASKRLARYEQYF	TGTGCCAGCAAACGACTAGCGAGATACGAGCAGTACTTC
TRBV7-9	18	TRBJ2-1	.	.	CASSLLGSVGGLRNEQFF	TGTGCCAGCAGCCTCTTAGGGAGTGTGGGGGGCCTCCGCAATGAGCAGTTCTTC
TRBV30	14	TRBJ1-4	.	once	CAWSKGDGNEKLFF	TGTGCCTGGAGTAAAGGGGACGGTAATGAAAAACTGTTTTTT
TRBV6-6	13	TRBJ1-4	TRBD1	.	CASQDRGGEKLFF	TGTGCCAGCCAGGACAGGGGAGGTGAAAAACTGTTTTTT
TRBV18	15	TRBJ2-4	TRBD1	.	CASSPTGTGGNIQYF	TGTGCCAGCTCACCCACGGGGACAGGGGGCAACATTCAGTACTTC
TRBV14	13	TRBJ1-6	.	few	CASSQQPGSPLHF	TGTGCCAGCAGCCAACAACCGGGTTCACCCCTCCACTTT
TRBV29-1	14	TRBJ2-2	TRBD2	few	CSVLLAGHTGELFF	TGCAGCGTTCTACTAGCGGGGCATACCGGGGAGCTGTTTTTT
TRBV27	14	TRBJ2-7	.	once	CASSLASRRGEQYF	TGTGCCAGCAGTTTGGCTAGCAGACGGGGCGAGCAGTACTTC
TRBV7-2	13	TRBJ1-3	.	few	CASSLMEGNTIYF	TGTGCCAGCAGCTTGATGGAAGGAAACACCATATATTTT
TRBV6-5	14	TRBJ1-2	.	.	CASKVRAGSYGYTF	TGTGCCAGCAAGGTTAGGGCAGGGAGCTATGGCTACACCTTC
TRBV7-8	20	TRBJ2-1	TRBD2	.	CASSSKPTSGRTSSYNEQFF	TGTGCCAGCAGCTCAAAACCCACTAGCGGGAGGACGAGCTCCTACAATGAGCAGTTCTTC
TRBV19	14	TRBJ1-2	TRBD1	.	CASSSKQGVYGYTF	TGTGCCAGTAGTTCCAAACAGGGGGTCTATGGCTACACCTTC
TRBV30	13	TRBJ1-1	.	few	CAWMPGLDTEAFF	TGTGCCTGGATGCCGGGTCTGGACACTGAAGCTTTCTTT
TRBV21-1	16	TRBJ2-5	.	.	CASSKVLDRLVKTQYF	TGTGCCAGCAGCAAAGTTTTGGACAGGCTTGTAAAGACCCAGTACTTC
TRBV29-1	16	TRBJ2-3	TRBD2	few	CSVVTSGGPSTDTQYF	TGCAGCGTTGTCACTAGCGGGGGCCCTAGCACAGATACGCAGTATTTT
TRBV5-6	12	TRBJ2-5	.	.	CASSFGGREQYF	TGTGCCAGCAGCTTTGGGGGGAGAGAGCAGTACTTC
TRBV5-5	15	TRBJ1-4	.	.	CASSLRTAPNEKLFF	TGTGCCAGCAGCTTGAGGACGGCCCCTAATGAAAAACTGTTTTTT
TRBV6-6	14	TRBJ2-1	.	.	CASSYSSSSFLQFF	TGTGCCAGCAGTTACTCGAGTAGTTCCTTCCTTCAGTTCTTC
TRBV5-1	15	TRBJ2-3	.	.	CASSEAGASTDTQYF	TGCGCCAGCAGTGAGGCCGGGGCTAGCACAGATACGCAGTATTTT
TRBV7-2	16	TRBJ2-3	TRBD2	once	CASSLRAGGSTDTQYF	TGTGCCAGCAGCCTCCGAGCGGGAGGATCGACAGATACGCAGTATTTT
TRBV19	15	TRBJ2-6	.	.	CASRIAVTGANVLTF	TGTGCCAGTAGGATAGCGGTTACGGGGGCCAACGTCCTGACTTTC
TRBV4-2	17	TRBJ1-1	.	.	CASSQGGLGSMNTEAFF	TGTGCCAGCAGCCAAGGAGGATTGGGCAGCATGAACACTGAAGCTTTCTTT
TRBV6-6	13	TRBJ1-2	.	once	CASSPPGGYGYTF	TGTGCCAGCAGCCCCCCCGGAGGATATGGCTACACCTTC
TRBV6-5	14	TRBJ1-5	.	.	CASSSQYSNQPQHF	TGTGCCAGCAGTTCCCAATATAGCAATCAGCCCCAGCATTTT
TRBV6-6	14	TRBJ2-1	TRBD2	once	CASSGGLAGGEQFF	TGTGCCAGCAGTGGGGGACTAGCGGGGGGTGAGCAGTTCTTC
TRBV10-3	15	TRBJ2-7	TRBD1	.	CAISESMDRVHEQYF	TGTGCCATCAGTGAGTCGATGGACAGGGTCCACGAGCAGTACTTC
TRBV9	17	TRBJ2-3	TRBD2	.	CASSVVGGGAGPDTQYF	TGTGCCAGCAGCGTAGTTGGCGGGGGGGCCGGCCCAGATACGCAGTATTTT
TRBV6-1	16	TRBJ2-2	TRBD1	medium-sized	CASSGGQGAGTGELFF	TGTGCCAGCAGTGGGGGACAGGGGGCAGGCACCGGGGAGCTGTTTTTT
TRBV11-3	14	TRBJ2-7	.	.	CASSLGGASYEQYF	TGTGCCAGCAGCTTGGGGGGCGCCTCCTACGAGCAGTACTTC
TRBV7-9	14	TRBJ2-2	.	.	CASLRRGNTGELFF	TGTGCCAGTTTGAGGCGGGGGAACACCGGGGAGCTGTTTTTT
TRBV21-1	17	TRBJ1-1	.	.	CASSKVGEVRRSTEAFF	TGTGCCAGCAGCAAAGTGGGAGAGGTTAGACGATCCACTGAAGCTTTCTTT
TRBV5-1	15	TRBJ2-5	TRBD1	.	CASSWTAGGSETQYF	TGCGCCAGCAGCTGGACGGCAGGGGGCTCGGAGACCCAGTACTTC
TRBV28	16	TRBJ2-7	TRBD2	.	CASSLVLAGGAYEQYF	TGTGCCAGCAGTTTAGTACTAGCGGGAGGGGCCTACGAGCAGTACTTC
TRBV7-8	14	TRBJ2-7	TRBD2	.	CASRFSGKDGEQYF	TGTGCCAGCAGGTTTAGCGGGAAAGATGGCGAGCAGTACTTC
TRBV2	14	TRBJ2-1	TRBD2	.	CATMTSGNVNEQFF	TGTGCCACCATGACTAGCGGGAACGTGAATGAGCAGTTCTTC
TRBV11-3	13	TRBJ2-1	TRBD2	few	CASSFEGGDEQFF	TGTGCCAGCAGCTTCGAGGGAGGGGATGAGCAGTTCTTC
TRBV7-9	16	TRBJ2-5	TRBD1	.	CASSLKRDRGPETQYF	TGTGCCAGCAGCTTAAAAAGGGACAGGGGGCCGGAGACCCAGTACTTC
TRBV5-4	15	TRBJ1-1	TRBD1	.	CASSWTGGSDTEAFF	TGTGCCAGCAGTTGGACAGGGGGCTCGGACACTGAAGCTTTCTTT
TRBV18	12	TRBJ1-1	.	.	CASSPAVTEAFF	TGTGCCAGCTCACCAGCGGTCACTGAAGCTTTCTTT
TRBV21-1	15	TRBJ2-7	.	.	CASSKWGLGSYEQYF	.
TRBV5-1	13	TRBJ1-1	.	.	CASSFTHNTEAFF	TGCGCCAGCAGCTTCACTCACAACACTGAAGCTTTCTTT
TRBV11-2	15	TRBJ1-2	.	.	CASSPTQGSPRGYTF	TGTGCCAGCAGCCCAACACAGGGTTCTCCACGTGGCTACACCTTC
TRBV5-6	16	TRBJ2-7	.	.	CASSLGFWGSSGEQYF	TGTGCCAGCAGCTTGGGTTTTTGGGGGAGTAGTGGCGAGCAGTACTTC
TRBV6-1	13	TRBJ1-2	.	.	CASSDLGFGGYTF	TGTGCCAGCAGTGATTTAGGATTTGGGGGCTACACCTTC
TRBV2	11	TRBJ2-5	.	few	CASRGGETQYF	TGTGCCAGCAGGGGCGGGGAGACCCAGTACTTC